Presented here are 21 T cell receptor beta chains from one specimen sequenced in a study of T cell repertoires in cytomegalovirus infection. TCRdb reprocessed the reads via MiXCR and lists one record per CDR3 protein. Of 450,000 to 650,000 distinct CDR3 sequences in the sample, roughly 29% are singletons; the top ten hold 13%. The specimen sequenced was PBMCs. The receptors derive from a human donor in good health (CMV status not recorded). Some clones in this sample may be carry-over from other donors' samples.

The gene calls are TRBV10-3 and TRBJ1-5, with D possibly matching TRBD1 (5 bases). Looked up from germline, CDR1 is ENHRY and CDR2 is SYGVKD. Trimming took 10 bases from V and 0 from J, leaving 7 bases between them. This CDR3 comprises 12 residues. DNA for the CDR3: TGTGCCACCCAGGGTAGCAATCAGCCCCAGCATTTT. Translated: CATQGSNQPQHF.

This clonotype was counted between two and nine times. This sequence joins TRBV7-8 and TRBJ1-4, with 10 bases identical to TRBD1. The V segment lost 5 bases and the J segment 6 bases; nucleotides outside the gene matches: 6. The CDR3 is made up of 15 amino acids. Germline V gene lookup returns CDR1 SGHVS and CDR2 FQNEAQ. The CDR3 region has the DNA TGTGCCAGCAGCCGGGGACAGGGGCCTTATGAAAAACTGTTTTTT. The encoded protein is CASSRGQGPYEKLFF.

The genes are TRBV19 and TRBJ2-5; the match to TRBD2 covers 7 bases. Germline values: CDR1 LNHDA, CDR2 SQIVND (reference sequence). Trimming at V came to 1 base and at J to 4 bases, leaving 3 bases not matched to a gene. The CDR3 has 14 amino acids. The CDR3 loop is CASSIGGSGETQYF. DNA for the CDR3: TGTGCCAGTAGTATAGGCGGGAGTGGAGAGACCCAGTACTTC.

This chain uses TRBV28 with TRBJ2-7, with D unclear. Germline CDR1 reads MDHEN; CDR2 reads SYDVKM. The CDR3 loop spans 12 amino acids. V lost 2 bases and J 6 bases, leaving 8 bases between the germline ends. CDR3 nucleotides: TGTGCCAGCAGTTTAAACACCCCCGAGCAGTACTTC. Its protein is CASSLNTPEQYF.

This clonotype was seen repeatedly, ten times or more. The CDR3 DNA reads TGTGCCAGCAGCTTAGTGGCTAGCGGGAGGGACGAGCAGTACTTC. Translated: CASSLVASGRDEQYF. The J gene is TRBJ2-7, the V gene TRBV7-2; 12 bases are shared with TRBD2. The CDR3 length is 15 residues. Germline-derived CDR1 and CDR2 are SGHTA and FQGNSA. V was clipped by 1 base and J by 5 bases; unmatched bases: 3. Drawing the rest from reference TRBV7-2 and TRBJ2-7, the complete variable domain is GAGVSQSPSNKVTEKGKDVELRCDPISGHTALYWYRQSLGQGLEFLIYFQGNSAPDKSGLPSDRFSAERTGGSVSTLTIQRTQQEDSAVYLCASSLVASGRDEQYFGPGTRLTVT.

V is TRBV15 and J is TRBJ2-5; tentatively, D is TRBD1 or TRBD2 (5 bases each). The CDR3 consists of 16 residues. With 1 base removed from V and 2 bases from J, the gap between germline ends came to 14 bases. Germline CDR1 is LNHNV and CDR2 is YYDKDF (reference sequence). CDR3 region: CATSRGLGTKQETQYF. The CDR3 DNA follows: TGTGCCACCAGCAGAGGCCTAGGGACCAAACAAGAGACCCAGTACTTC.

The chain is built from TRBV6-2 or TRBV6-3 and TRBJ2-7, with 12 bases matching TRBD2. Germline V gives CDR1 MNHEY, CDR2 SVGEGT. Trimming took 6 bases from V and 3 from J; bases not matched to a gene: 3. This CDR3 has 14 residues. As DNA, the CDR3 is TGTGCCAGCAGAGGGACTAGCGGGTACTACGAGCAGTACTTC. Translation: CASRGTSGYYEQYF.

This rearrangement joins TRBV10-3 to TRBJ1-1, with D perhaps matching TRBD1 (5 bases). The CDR3 sequence is 13 residues long. Germline-derived CDR1 and CDR2 are ENHRY and SYGVKD. V dropped 4 bases and J dropped 5 bases, with 11 bases sitting between them. As DNA, the CDR3 is TGTGCCATCAGTGGTGGGGGGGGGACTGAAGCTTTCTTT. The encoded protein is CAISGGGGTEAFF.

This clonotype was seen many times. The J gene is TRBJ2-2, the V gene TRBV7-8, with 9 positions matching TRBD1. The germline V gene has CDR1 SGHVS and CDR2 FQNEAQ. The CDR3 sequence is 15 residues long. V dropped 1 base and J dropped 6; count of bases not matched to a gene: 3. Here the CDR3 DNA reads TGTGCCAGCAGCTTAGTACAGGGGGCATCCGGGGAGCTGTTTTTT. Encoded protein: CASSLVQGASGELFF.

This chain uses TRBV4-1 with TRBJ2-7; 7 positions agree with TRBD2. The junction had 6 bases not matched to a gene; V was cut back by 0 bases and J by 4 bases. Per germline, CDR1 MGHRA and CDR2 YSYEKL. This CDR3 contains 15 residues. CDR3 in amino acids: CASSQDVSGLYEQYV. CDR3 bases: TGCGCCAGCAGCCAAGATGTCTCGGGACTATACGAGCAGTACGTC.

This clonotype was detected many times. At one of its ends the junction is not consistent with the germline gene, which may arise from a read error. The chain recombines TRBV7-2 with TRBJ2-1; perhaps TRBD2 as D (6 bases). CDR1 SGHTA and CDR2 FQGNSA come from the germline V gene. CDR3 length equals 16 residues. The CDR3 bases are TGTGCCAGCAGCCTAGCCGGGACTCAGGCCTACAATGAGCAGTTCTTC. It specifies CASSLAGTQAYNEQFF.

CDR3 DNA: TGTGCCGGACATGGAACTAGCGGGAGGGCCACAGATACGCAGTATTTT. It encodes CAGHGTSGRATDTQYF. This sequence joins TRBV2 and TRBJ2-3, with 13 bases fitting TRBD2. The CDR3 is 16 amino acids. The germline CDR1 and CDR2 sequences are SNHLY and FYNNEI. The V gene end was trimmed by 11 bases and the J gene end by 2 bases; junction bases not matched to a gene: 10.

This chain uses TRBV6-2 or TRBV6-3 with TRBJ2-3; D uncertain. The CDR3 sequence is 13 residues long. The V end was cut by 6 bases, the J end by 2 bases, with 9 bases between. Germline CDR1 MNHEY, CDR2 SVGEGT. The DNA of the CDR3 is TGTGCCAGCAGGAACGGATTCACAGATACGCAGTATTTT. Its protein product is CASRNGFTDTQYF.

The chain joins TRBV6-6 to TRBJ1-2; tentatively, D is TRBD1 (5 bases). Trimming shortened V by 6 bases and J by 5 bases, and 13 bases separated the two germline ends. CDR1 is MNHNY, CDR2 SVGAGI, per germline (reference sequence). The CDR3 length is 13 residues. CDR3 region: CASRTGTDYGYTF. In DNA, the CDR3 is TGTGCCAGCAGAACCGGGACTGATTATGGCTACACCTTC.

The chain links TRBV20-1 to TRBJ2-2; 9 nucleotides align to TRBD2. Germline CDR1 is DFQATT and CDR2 is SNEGSKA (reference sequence). The CDR3 totals 17 residues. V shed 0 bases, J shed 3 bases, and the junction held 8 bases outside the gene matches. The CDR3 reads CSARDVNSGSYTGELFF. The CDR3 bases are TGCAGTGCTAGAGATGTAAATAGCGGGAGTTACACCGGGGAGCTGTTTTTT.

The rearrangement joins TRBV10-3 to TRBJ1-1; a possible D gene is TRBD1 (6 bases). V lost 3 bases and J lost 5, with 16 bases in between. Germline lookup yields CDR1 ENHRY and CDR2 SYGVKD. The CDR3 is 15 amino acids. Here the CDR3 reads CAISDDRLPGTEAFF. CDR3 nucleotides: TGTGCCATCAGTGACGACAGGCTTCCTGGTACTGAAGCTTTCTTT.

V is TRBV19 and J is TRBJ2-1; 7 positions match TRBD2. CDR1 and CDR2 (germline): LNHDA, SQIVND (reference sequence). The CDR3 consists of 15 residues. The trim removed 1 base at V and 6 bases at J, leaving 6 bases unmatched. This chain's CDR3 is CASSIVAGEGNEQFF. CDR3 coding DNA: TGTGCCAGTAGTATAGTCGCGGGAGAGGGCAATGAGCAGTTCTTC.

The chain links TRBV24-1 to TRBJ2-1, with TRBD2 matching over 7 bases. In germline, CDR1 is KGHDR, CDR2 SFDVKD. This CDR3 comprises 14 residues. Unmatched junction bases numbered 6, after V lost 5 bases and J lost 6 bases. CDR3 coding DNA: TGTGCCACCAGTGGGGGCGGGAGAGGCAATGAGCAGTTCTTC. Amino acids: CATSGGGRGNEQFF.

The chain uses TRBV7-9 and TRBJ2-4; 8 nucleotides agree with TRBD2. Germline V gene sequence: CDR1 SEHNR, CDR2 FQNEAQ (reference sequence). V shed 2 bases and J 1 base; nucleotides not matched to a gene: 4. CDR3 length equals 16 residues. CDR3 bases: TGTGCCAGCAGCTTACTCAGCGGGAGTGCCAAAAACATTCAGTACTTC. Residues: CASSLLSGSAKNIQYF.

This chain joins TRBV12-3 or TRBV12-4 and TRBJ2-2; 12 bases are shared with TRBD2. The V gene end was trimmed by 6 bases and the J gene end by 7 bases; junction bases not matched to a gene: 6. CDR3 length: 15 residues. The CDR3 spells CASRSSGRAGGELFF. CDR3 nucleotides: TGTGCCAGCAGGTCTAGCGGGAGGGCTGGCGGGGAGCTGTTTTTT.

With regard to this clonotype: Since the CDR3 does not end with the conserved phenylalanine or tryptophan, this likely comes from a read error. The V gene is TRBV28, the J gene TRBJ2-1; 9 positions agree with TRBD1. The CDR3 covers 14 residues. Trimming cost V 3 bases and J 7 bases; bases outside gene matches: 4. Looked up from germline, CDR1 is MDHEN and CDR2 is SYDVKM. This chain's CDR3 is CASSFRTGVNEQFL. As DNA, the CDR3 is TGTGCCAGCAGTTTTAGGACAGGGGTGAATGAGCAGTTCCTC.